What follows are 29 T cell receptor beta chains derived from one specimen sequenced in a study of patients and donors after allogeneic stem cell transplantation (dated by TCRdb to about 2020). Library generation was performed with RT-PCR. Sequencing was performed on a NextSeq 550. TCRdb trimmed the raw reads at Q25, called clones with MiXCR and kept productive beta chains. Rows are combined by CDR3 protein, so each entry shows the most common genes and DNA. Recorded for this sample are approximately 160,000 distinct CDR3 sequences; about 29% of them occurred a single time. The ten most abundant clones make up approximately 3% of the sample. Specimen: blood, either unsorted or a sorted T cell fraction (not recorded which). These receptors came from a human donor who was either an allogeneic HSCT recipient or a stem cell or donor lymphocyte infusion donor (not recorded which). It is not recorded whose cells these are; they may come from a transplant donor.

This clonotype was observed a single time. The chain uses TRBV4-1 and TRBJ2-7; 8 nucleotides match TRBD2. CDR3 size: 15 residues. J was trimmed by 4 bases and V by 5 bases; bases with no gene match: 10. Germline CDR1 MGHRA, CDR2 YSYEKL. CDR3 loop: CASSLAGGRPYEQYF. The CDR3 DNA follows: TGCGCCAGCAGCTTGGCGGGCGGGAGGCCTTACGAGCAGTACTTC.

This clonotype appeared a few times. This chain connects TRBV21-1 to TRBJ2-7; the table calls TRBD1, which could not be checked here. TRBV21-1 corresponds to a pseudogene. The CDR3 is made up of 15 amino acids. The CDR3 sequence: CASSKGDRGFYEQYF. The CDR3 nucleotides are TGTGCCAGCAGCAAAGGGGACAGGGGGTTTTACGAGCAGTACTTC.

This clonotype was found a few times. This chain links TRBV3-1 with TRBJ1-5, with D tentatively TRBD1 (5 bases). Trimming removed 1 base at V and 11 bases at J, with 15 bases between. CDR3 size: 14 residues. From germline, CDR1 is LGHDT and CDR2 YNNKEL (reference sequence). The CDR3 sequence is CASSQGNSWGAQHF. For the CDR3, the DNA is TGTGCCAGCAGCCAAGGAAACTCATGGGGGGCCCAGCATTTT.

A few counts support this clonotype. The genes are TRBV20-1 and TRBJ1-2; TRBD1 matches at 10 bases. The V gene end was trimmed by 3 bases and the J gene end by 4 bases; junction bases not matched to a gene: 5. The CDR3 loop spans 14 amino acids. Per germline, CDR1 DFQATT and CDR2 SNEGSKA (reference sequence). The DNA of the CDR3 is TGCAGTGCTAGGAGGGACAGGGGAAGCTATGGCTACACCTTC. Its translation: CSARRDRGSYGYTF.

This clonotype was counted many times. The gene calls are TRBV12-3 or TRBV12-4 and TRBJ1-1; D is undetermined. V lost 6 bases to trimming and J lost 5 bases, with 10 bases between them. The CDR3 totals 12 residues. The CDR3 coding sequence is TGTGCCAGCAGGCCTATGGGGACTGAAGCTTTCTTT. It is translated as CASRPMGTEAFF.

This rearrangement joins TRBV3-1 to TRBJ2-7, with D hard to call. CDR3 length equals 14 residues. Trimming pared 1 base from V and 3 bases from J, leaving 10 bases between. Germline V gene sequence: CDR1 LGHDT, CDR2 YNNKEL (reference sequence). CDR3 bases: TGTGCCAGCAGCCAAGCAGAGGAGTTCTACGAGCAGTACTTC. Its protein product is CASSQAEEFYEQYF.

This clonotype was seen more than once but under ten times. V and J are TRBV24-1 and TRBJ2-2; D ambiguous. CDR1 is KGHDR, CDR2 SFDVKD, per germline. The CDR3 runs to 16 residues. The V and J ends lost 4 bases and 1 base respectively, with 12 bases between them. CDR3 protein: CATSDVSRLNTGELFF. In DNA form, the CDR3 reads TGTGCCACCAGTGACGTCAGCAGGTTGAACACCGGGGAGCTGTTTTTT.

The V and J genes are TRBV5-1 and TRBJ2-7; no reliable D call. V lost 2 bases and J 3 bases, leaving 9 bases between the germline ends. Germline CDR1 and CDR2: SGHRS and YFSETQ. This CDR3 has 13 residues. Written as DNA, the CDR3 is TGCGCCAGCAGCTTTAACAGTAACTACGAGCAGTACTTC. This codes for CASSFNSNYEQYF.

This chain links TRBV29-1 with TRBJ2-1, with 11 bases matching TRBD2. The CDR3 totals 16 residues. The V gene end was trimmed by 4 bases and the J gene end by 2 bases; junction bases not matched to a gene: 7. Germline lookup yields CDR1 SQVTM and CDR2 ANQGSEA. The CDR3 DNA sequence: TGCAGCGTTGGACTAGCGGGACTAAGGACCTACAATGAGCAGTTCTTC. It is translated as CSVGLAGLRTYNEQFF.

The chain couples TRBV24-1 to TRBJ2-5, with 7 bases aligning to TRBD1. CDR3 length: 15 residues. The trim removed 1 base at V and 1 base at J, leaving 2 bases unmatched. Germline V CDR1 and CDR2: KGHDR, SFDVKD. The CDR3 DNA follows: TGTGCCACCAGTGATTTCGGGACAGCCCAAGAGACCCAGTACTTC. Translating it yields CATSDFGTAQETQYF.

In its sample, this clonotype was seen many times. This rearrangement joins TRBV27 to TRBJ1-2; tentative D call: TRBD1 (6 bases). Germline assignment: CDR1 MNHEY and CDR2 SMNVEV (reference sequence). The CDR3 spans 15 residues. The V end lost 6 bases, the J end lost 6 bases, and 20 bases lay between the germline ends. CDR3 sequence (DNA): TGTGCCAGCAGAGGAATTGCAGGGGTCGGCCATGGCTACACCTTC. This encodes CASRGIAGVGHGYTF.

The chain joins TRBV20-1 to TRBJ2-7; the match to TRBD1 covers 7 bases. The germline CDR1 and CDR2 sequences are DFQATT and SNEGSKA (reference sequence). This CDR3 is 17 amino acids long. With V trimmed by 1 base and J by 2 bases, 14 bases remained unmatched. For the CDR3, the DNA is TGCAGTGCTAGAGCCCTTCTCCCGGGACAGCAGACCTACGAGCAGTACTTC. This translates into CSARALLPGQQTYEQYF.

This chain joins TRBV7-9 and TRBJ2-1, with TRBD2 matching 7 bases. CDR1 SEHNR and CDR2 FQNEAQ come from the germline V gene (reference sequence). The CDR3 extends over 15 amino acids. V trimming: 6 bases; J trimming: 0 bases; junction bases outside the gene matches: 5. The CDR3 DNA reads as TGTGCCAGCAGATTTCGCGGGAGCTCCTACAATGAGCAGTTCTTC. Translated, it gives CASRFRGSSYNEQFF.

Judged by abundance, this clonotype is medium-sized (0.01 to 0.1%). The chain couples TRBV7-6 to TRBJ2-5; no firm D call. The CDR3 is made up of 16 amino acids. The V end was cut by 1 base, the J end by 1 base, with 13 bases between. Germline lookup yields CDR1 SGHVS and CDR2 FNYEAQ. The CDR3 spells CASSLVVGSIQETQYF. The CDR3 DNA reads TGTGCCAGCAGCTTAGTAGTGGGGTCTATCCAAGAGACCCAGTACTTC.

This clonotype occurred many times. The chain uses TRBV5-1 and TRBJ1-1; D call uncertain. Trimming took 0 bases from V and 9 from J, leaving 6 bases between them. The CDR3 spans 11 residues. Germline CDR1 and CDR2: SGHRS and YFSETQ. The CDR3 region has the DNA TGCGCCAGCAGCTTGGAAGGGAAAGCTTTCTTT. This encodes CASSLEGKAFF.

The chain links TRBV12-3 or TRBV12-4 to TRBJ2-5; D gene uncertain. V lost 2 bases, J lost 2 bases, and 3 bases lay in between. CDR3 length: 12 residues. This chain's CDR3 is CASSLRQETQYF. CDR3 sequence (DNA): TGTGCCAGCAGTTTAAGGCAAGAGACCCAGTACTTC.

This clonotype was seen only a few times. The chain carries TRBV10-3 and TRBJ2-1; perhaps TRBD2 as D (7 bases). This CDR3 comprises 18 residues. CDR1 and CDR2 from the germline V gene are ENHRY and SYGVKD. Trimming removed 3 bases at V and 1 base at J, with 19 bases between. The CDR3 is CAISDRPAGGQSYNEQFF. The CDR3 nucleotides are TGTGCCATCAGTGACCGCCCGGCCGGGGGGCAATCCTACAATGAGCAGTTCTTC.

Details on this clonotype: One junction end disagrees with the germline gene, perhaps due to a read error. The rearrangement uses TRBV12-3 or TRBV12-4 and TRBJ1-1; D gene unclear. The CDR3 runs 11 residues. The CDR3 is CASSPPMPPAF. CDR3 in DNA: TGTGCCAGCAGCCCTCCCATGCCCCCTGCTTTT.

The table lists this clonotype with many counts. The chain couples TRBV4-3 to TRBJ1-4; possible D gene TRBD1, 6 bases. This CDR3 spans 14 amino acids. Per germline, CDR1 LGHNA and CDR2 YSLEER. Trimming removed 1 base from V and 7 bases from J, with 10 bases in between. This chain's CDR3 is CASSQAVRGEKLFF. DNA for the CDR3: TGCGCCAGCAGCCAAGCGGTCAGGGGTGAAAAACTGTTTTTT.

For this clonotype: A much larger clone differs by one base, so this may be a read error. Without the conserved terminal phenylalanine or tryptophan, this CDR3 likely stems from a read error. This sequence joins TRBV27 and TRBJ2-3, with TRBD2 matching 8 bases. V lost 5 bases, J lost 5 bases, and 12 bases stayed unmatched. Germline CDR1 MNHEY, CDR2 SMNVEV (reference sequence). CDR3 length equals 16 residues. The CDR3 here is CASSNSPGLVVDTQYS. DNA for the CDR3: TGTGCCAGCAGTAACTCACCGGGACTAGTGGTAGATACGCAGTATTCT.

The chain uses TRBV20-1 and TRBJ2-7, with a possible D match to TRBD2 (6 bases). In germline, CDR1 is DFQATT, CDR2 SNEGSKA (reference sequence). V was pared by 3 bases and J by 0 bases, with 12 bases between. The CDR3 loop spans 14 amino acids. Written as DNA, the CDR3 is TGCAGTGCTAGTCCAGCGGGCCTCTCCTACGAGCAGTACTTC. Amino acid sequence: CSASPAGLSYEQYF.

This clonotype was recorded at least ten times. This sequence joins TRBV5-1 and TRBJ1-2; D gene ambiguous. V lost 4 bases to trimming and J lost 7 bases, with 11 bases between them. Germline lookup yields CDR1 SGHRS and CDR2 YFSETQ. CDR3 size: 12 residues. The CDR3 region has the DNA TGCGCCAGCAGCGGGGTACCTCGTGGCTACACCTTC. Amino acids: CASSGVPRGYTF.

Comment on this clonotype: Sequence at one end of the junction differs from germline and may be a read error. This chain connects TRBV7-2 to TRBJ2-1, with D unresolved. The CDR3 is 14 residues long. From germline, CDR1 is SGHTA and CDR2 FQGNSA. The CDR3 region has the DNA TGTGCCAGCAGCTTGCATAGCTCCTACAGTGAGCAGTTCTTC. This codes for CASSLHSSYSEQFF.

The chain has TRBV6-5 and TRBJ1-1; a possible D gene is TRBD1 (6 bases). Germline lookup yields CDR1 MNHEY and CDR2 SVGAGI. The CDR3 contains 15 residues. Trimming pared 0 bases from V and 1 base from J, leaving 9 bases between. Here the CDR3 reads CASSYSGASNTEAFF. CDR3 DNA: TGTGCCAGCAGTTACTCGGGGGCCTCGAACACTGAAGCTTTCTTT.

The table lists this clonotype with a few counts. The chain links TRBV3-1 to TRBJ1-6, with D possibly TRBD1 on 6 matching bases. The CDR3 spans 15 residues. The V gene lost 2 bases and the J gene lost 7 bases, with 12 bases spanning the gap. CDR1 LGHDT and CDR2 YNNKEL come from the germline V gene (reference sequence). The chain's CDR3 is CASSQTGQTNSPLHF. CDR3 bases: TGTGCCAGCAGCCAAACAGGACAGACGAATTCACCCCTCCACTTT.

V gene TRBV3-1 combines with J gene TRBJ2-5; D remains unclear. V was cut by 2 bases and J by 5 bases, with 12 bases left in between. Germline V gene sequence: CDR1 LGHDT, CDR2 YNNKEL (reference sequence). There are 14 residues in the CDR3. This CDR3 is CASSQSDRSETQYF. CDR3 in DNA: TGTGCCAGCAGCCAATCGGATAGAAGCGAGACCCAGTACTTC.

This clonotype was detected only a few times. The chain has TRBV5-6 and TRBJ2-1, with 11 positions matching TRBD2. This CDR3 spans 15 amino acids. V dropped 3 bases and J dropped 3; count of bases not matched to a gene: 2. Germline CDR1 and CDR2: SGHDT and YYEEEE. CDR3 amino acids: CASSWGTSGYNEQFF. As DNA, the CDR3 is TGTGCCAGCAGCTGGGGGACTAGCGGCTACAATGAGCAGTTCTTC.

The rearrangement links TRBV5-1 to TRBJ1-1; no clear D. There are 15 residues in the CDR3. With 0 bases removed from V and 3 bases from J, the gap between germline ends came to 12 bases. Germline-derived CDR1 and CDR2 are SGHRS and YFSETQ. This chain's CDR3 is CASSLVGWSDTEAFF. Here the CDR3 DNA reads TGCGCCAGCAGCTTGGTGGGGTGGAGTGACACTGAAGCTTTCTTT.

This clonotype was observed many times. The gene calls are TRBV12-3 or TRBV12-4 and TRBJ1-6; 7 positions agree with TRBD1. The CDR3 length is 14 residues. Losses at the gene ends were 5 bases for V and 9 bases for J; bases not matched to a gene: 7. DNA of the CDR3: TGTGCCAGCAGTCTGACAGGGAGGAGTTCACCCCTCCACTTT. This codes for CASSLTGRSSPLHF.